The T cell receptor (beta chain) under discussion was sequenced for a study of shared clonotypes between healthy human individuals. Splitting of CD4+ cells produced CD45RA+ naive and CD45RA-negative memory subsets. Points from the study as a whole: Against clonotypes common to all four donors, non-shared ones had lower generation probabilities.

In the case of this clone: Its antigen is currently unknown.

Here immunoSEQ multiplex PCR was the method, and the copy in TCRdb shows in-frame clones only, minus some. The sample has roughly 2.4 million clones, under 97% seen once. CDR3 length equals 14 residues. J gave up 6 bases and V 4 bases, and 8 bases lay outside the gene matches. Germline-derived CDR1 and CDR2 are SEHNR and FQNEAQ (reference sequence). Material: naive CD4+ T cells sorted from blood. Subset: CD45RA+ positively selected. The receptor was derived from a man aged 18 to 30 in good health. This chain connects TRBV7-9 to TRBJ2-7; 8 bases match TRBD2. The CDR3 DNA sequence: TGTGCCAGCAGCTATGGAGCGGGGGCTGGCGAGCAGTACTTC. This gives the protein CASSYGAGAGEQYF.